These 31 T cell receptor beta chains came from one sample sequenced in a study of T-cell reconstitution after alpha-beta-depleted transplantation in children. Construction of the TCRbeta library involved unique molecular identifiers. TCRdb called the PCR reads again in MiXCR, with one record for every CDR3 protein. The profile shows some 550,000 distinct CDR3 sequences, 23% of them singletons. This sample comprised PBMCs, mostly from graft donor cells, obtained 360 days after TCRalphabeta/CD19-depleted stem cell transplant. Receptors originate from a boy under two years old who had a stem cell transplant for acute myeloid leukemia, so the T cells may come from the graft donor.

This clonotype was recorded a few times. This chain connects TRBV6-5 to TRBJ1-2; D ambiguous. Trimming took 4 bases from V and 4 from J, leaving 10 bases between them. The V gene's germline CDR1 is MNHEY and CDR2 SVGAGI. The CDR3 length is 13 residues. In DNA form, the CDR3 reads TGTGCCAGCAGTTCATCTCTAGGCTATGGCTACACCTTC. Its translation is CASSSSLGYGYTF.

This rearrangement joins TRBV6-5 to TRBJ1-2; perhaps TRBD1 as D (5 bases). CDR1 and CDR2 from the germline V gene are MNHEY and SVGAGI. V was trimmed by 0 bases and J by 4 bases, leaving 12 bases between them. The CDR3 spans 15 residues. The CDR3 sequence: CASSYSRAAGYGYTF. The CDR3 bases are TGTGCCAGCAGTTACTCCAGGGCTGCCGGCTATGGCTACACCTTC.

V usage is TRBV10-3 and J usage is TRBJ1-4; D gene ambiguous. There are 13 residues in the CDR3. V lost 10 bases to trimming and J lost 8 bases, with 17 bases between them. CDR1 and CDR2 from the germline V gene are ENHRY and SYGVKD. In nucleotides, the CDR3 is TGTGCCACCCAGGCACCTCTCGAAGAAAAACTGTTTTTT. This encodes CATQAPLEEKLFF.

This clonotype was found many times. V is TRBV24-1 and J is TRBJ1-5, with no clear D. Germline loops: CDR1 KGHDR, CDR2 SFDVKD. CDR3 length equals 14 residues. V was clipped by 3 bases and J by 1 base, with 6 bases between them. CDR3 nucleotides: TGTGCCACCAGTGATGGCTGGAGCAATCAGCCCCAGCATTTT. Encoded protein: CATSDGWSNQPQHF.

The CDR3 loop reads CASTQGIHYEQYV. The CDR3 DNA follows: TGCGCCAGCACGCAGGGGATCCACTACGAGCAGTACGTC. V and J are TRBV10-2 and TRBJ2-7, with D maybe TRBD1 (6 bases). The CDR3 extends over 13 amino acids. Germline V gene data show CDR1 as WSHSY and CDR2 as SAAADI. V was cut by 7 bases and J by 3 bases, with 13 bases left in between.

The sample holds many counts of this clonotype. The chain couples TRBV28 to TRBJ2-7, with D uncertain. The CDR3 is 12 amino acids. The V gene lost 7 bases and the J gene lost 0 bases, with 7 bases spanning the gap. Per germline, CDR1 MDHEN and CDR2 SYDVKM. Written as DNA, the CDR3 is TGTGCCAGCATACTTAGCTCCTACGAGCAGTACGTC. As protein: CASILSSYEQYV.

V is TRBV10-1 and J is TRBJ1-1; TRBD1 agrees at 12 bases. With V trimmed by 3 bases and J by 4 bases, 12 bases remained unmatched. CDR1 is WNHNN and CDR2 is SYGVQD in the germline V gene (reference sequence). CDR3 length: 18 residues. For the CDR3, the DNA is TGCGCCAGCAGTGACCGGGGACAGGGGGCCGTCCCGGGCACTGAAGCTTTCTTT. It codes for CASSDRGQGAVPGTEAFF.

This clonotype has a handful of counts. The chain is built from TRBV29-1 and TRBJ1-1; no definite D call. With 6 bases removed from V and 0 bases from J, the gap between germline ends came to 14 bases. CDR3 length: 14 residues. From germline, CDR1 is SQVTM and CDR2 ANQGSEA. The CDR3 sequence is CSVRPRTMNTEAFF. The DNA for the CDR3 is TGCAGCGTCCGACCTAGGACTATGAACACTGAAGCTTTCTTT.

This clonotype showed up just a few times. The V call is TRBV6-1, the J call TRBJ1-1; TRBD1 is a possible D gene (6 bases). This CDR3 has 15 residues. CDR1 is MNHNS and CDR2 is SASEGT in the germline V gene. V was pared by 6 bases and J by 5 bases, with 19 bases between. CDR3 loop: CASSPGGARGTEAFF. The CDR3 DNA sequence: TGTGCCAGCAGCCCCGGGGGGGCGCGTGGGACTGAAGCTTTCTTT.

This clonotype was seen ten or more times. The J gene is TRBJ1-5, the V gene TRBV7-9; D gene uncertain. The germline gives CDR1 SEHNR, CDR2 FQNEAQ (reference sequence). The CDR3 is 17 amino acids. The ends were cut back, 1 base at V and 0 bases at J, with 13 bases in the middle. The CDR3 loop reads CASSLEAGPYSNQPQHF. The CDR3 nucleotides are TGTGCCAGCAGCTTAGAGGCAGGTCCATATAGCAATCAGCCCCAGCATTTT.

V usage is TRBV9 and J usage is TRBJ1-4; possibly TRBD1 for D (6 bases). Germline V CDR1 and CDR2: SGDLS, YYNGEE. This CDR3 has 15 residues. The ends were cut back, 0 bases at V and 5 bases at J, with 11 bases in the middle. CDR3 sequence reads: CASSVEGGPNEKLFF. For the CDR3, the DNA is TGTGCCAGCAGCGTAGAGGGGGGGCCCAATGAAAAACTGTTTTTT. The full variable domain, rest sourced from reference TRBV9 and TRBJ1-4, is DSGVTQTPKHLITATGQRVTLRCSPRSGDLSVYWYQQSLDQGLQFLIQYYNGEERAKGNILERFSAQQFPDLHSELNLSSLELGDSALYFCASSVEGGPNEKLFFGSGTQLSVL.

This sequence joins TRBV24-1 and TRBJ2-1; TRBD2 aligns across 7 bases. The CDR3 is 15 amino acids. The V gene's germline CDR1 is KGHDR and CDR2 SFDVKD. With V trimmed by 2 bases and J by 1 base, 1 base remained unmatched. The CDR3 nucleotides read TGTGCCACCAGTGATTCCGGGGGGTCCTACAATGAGCAGTTCTTC. Its translation: CATSDSGGSYNEQFF.

This clonotype was found a few times. The V call is TRBV4-1, the J call TRBJ2-2, with D hard to call. Germline CDR1 is MGHRA and CDR2 is YSYEKL. V lost 4 bases and J lost 1, with 4 bases in between. CDR3 size: 13 residues. The CDR3 bases are TGCGCCAGCAGCCGACAGAACACCGGGGAGCTGTTTTTT. Translation gives CASSRQNTGELFF.

This chain joins TRBV6-6 and TRBJ2-3; possible D gene TRBD2, 6 bases. Germline CDR1 reads MNHNY; CDR2 reads SVGAGI (reference sequence). The CDR3 contains 11 residues. The V end lost 5 bases, the J end lost 10 bases, and 10 bases lay between the germline ends. The CDR3, as DNA: TGTGCCAGCAGTCCCTCGGGGGCGCAGTATTTT. Its protein product is CASSPSGAQYF.

A few counts support this clonotype. V is TRBV29-1 and J is TRBJ2-7; tentatively, D is TRBD1 or TRBD2 (5 bases each). Between the trimmed V and J ends, which lost 8 bases and 6 bases, there was a span of 32 bases. CDR1 and CDR2 from the germline V gene are SQVTM and ANQGSEA. This CDR3 contains 17 residues. The CDR3 spells CSLETRLNGTHRGEQYF. In DNA form, the CDR3 reads TGCAGCTTAGAAACGAGGCTCAACGGGACGCACCGCGGCGAGCAGTACTTC.

This clonotype was recorded at least ten times. This chain joins TRBV29-1 and TRBJ2-3, with 8 bases fitting TRBD1. The germline gives CDR1 SQVTM, CDR2 ANQGSEA. The CDR3 extends over 12 amino acids. The V gene end was trimmed by 8 bases and the J gene end by 5 bases; junction bases not matched to a gene: 6. For the CDR3, the DNA is TGCAGCATAGGACAGGGAGAAGATACGCAGTATTTT. It is translated as CSIGQGEDTQYF.

This clonotype was seen a few times. The chain uses TRBV20-1 and TRBJ2-6; D may be TRBD1 (5 bases). Trimming stripped 5 bases from V and 0 bases from J, with 8 bases between. Germline V lookup: CDR1 DFQATT, CDR2 SNEGSKA (reference sequence). This CDR3 region has 14 residues. The CDR3: CSAPDSSGANVLTF. In DNA, the CDR3 is TGCAGTGCTCCCGACAGCTCTGGGGCCAACGTCCTGACTTTC.

The chain combines TRBV7-2 with TRBJ1-2; a possible D gene is TRBD1 (5 bases). Per germline, CDR1 SGHTA and CDR2 FQGNSA. This CDR3 spans 15 amino acids. Trimming left V 1 base short and J 4 bases short, with 13 bases between. CDR3 in DNA: TGTGCCAGCAGCTTAGGCGTGGGGCAGGGCTATGGCTACACCTTC. It yields the protein CASSLGVGQGYGYTF. Combining the CDR3 with reference TRBV7-2 and TRBJ1-2 gives the whole variable domain GAGVSQSPSNKVTEKGKDVELRCDPISGHTALYWYRQSLGQGLEFLIYFQGNSAPDKSGLPSDRFSAERTGGSVSTLTIQRTQQEDSAVYLCASSLGVGQGYGYTFGSGTRLTVV.

This clonotype was counted between two and nine times. This rearrangement joins TRBV12-3 or TRBV12-4 to TRBJ2-5; 7 bases are a match to TRBD1. The CDR3 runs 16 residues. Trimming took 3 bases from V and 1 from J; bases not matched to a gene: 8. CDR3 DNA sequence: TGTGCCAGCAGTTTCGCCGGGACAGAACTCCAAGAGACCCAGTACTTC. Its protein product is CASSFAGTELQETQYF.

The V call is TRBV20-1, the J call TRBJ1-3; no reliable D call. The germline gives CDR1 DFQATT, CDR2 SNEGSKA (reference sequence). The CDR3 extends over 12 amino acids. The V and J ends lost 5 bases and 1 base respectively, with 6 bases between them. In nucleotides, the CDR3 is TGCAGTGCTGACTCGTCTGGAAACACCATATATTTT. It codes for CSADSSGNTIYF.

This clonotype was observed a few times. The V call is TRBV10-3, the J call TRBJ2-1; the D gene is possibly TRBD2 (5 bases). Germline CDR1 ENHRY, CDR2 SYGVKD. V lost 2 bases and J lost 2, with 10 bases in between. CDR3 length: 15 amino acids. Here the CDR3 reads CAISEAAGTYNEQFF. The CDR3 coding sequence is TGTGCCATCAGTGAGGCGGCGGGTACCTACAATGAGCAGTTCTTC.

The chain links TRBV4-1 to TRBJ1-2; D unresolved. The CDR3 spans 16 residues. CDR1 is MGHRA and CDR2 is YSYEKL in the germline V gene. V lost 0 bases and J lost 7, with 18 bases in between. The CDR3 loop reads CASSQDRLGNWVGYTF. CDR3 sequence (DNA): TGCGCCAGCAGCCAAGATCGTTTGGGTAATTGGGTTGGCTACACCTTC.

This clonotype appeared many times. The rearrangement joins TRBV28 to TRBJ2-7, with a tentative D call TRBD1 (6 bases). The germline V and J ends were trimmed by 4 bases and 7 bases, with 11 bases remaining between them. There are 12 residues in the CDR3. Germline values: CDR1 MDHEN, CDR2 SYDVKM. CDR3 amino acids: CASSSYTGEQYV. The CDR3, as DNA: TGTGCCAGCAGTTCCTACACAGGGGAGCAGTACGTC.

The CDR3 nucleotides read TGTGCCAGCAGCTTAGAAGTAGCCTCTGGAAACACCATATATTTT. This encodes CASSLEVASGNTIYF. V and J are TRBV11-3 and TRBJ1-3; unclear D gene. CDR1 is SGHNT, CDR2 YENEEA, per germline. The CDR3 spans 15 residues. V was pared by 0 bases and J by 0 bases, with 6 bases between. Using reference TRBV11-3 and TRBJ1-3 for the parts outside the CDR3, the full variable domain is EAGVVQSPRYKIIEKKQPVAFWCNPISGHNTLYWYLQNLGQGPELLIRYENEEAVDDSQLPKDRFSAERLKGVDSTLKIQPAELGDSAVYLCASSLEVASGNTIYFGEGSWLTVV.

The rearrangement uses TRBV18 and TRBJ2-1; 9 positions match TRBD1. CDR1 and CDR2 from the germline V gene are KGHSH and LQKENI. V lost 3 bases, J lost 2 bases, and 2 bases stayed unmatched. The CDR3 totals 15 residues. CDR3 sequence: CASSPDRGTYNEQFF. CDR3 DNA: TGTGCCAGCTCACCCGACAGGGGGACCTACAATGAGCAGTTCTTC. Full variable domain (remainder filled in from reference TRBV18 and TRBJ2-1): NAGVMQNPRHLVRRRGQEARLRCSPMKGHSHVYWYRQLPEEGLKFMVYLQKENIIDESGMPKERFSAEFPKEGPSILRIQQVVRGDSAAYFCASSPDRGTYNEQFFGPGTRLTVL.

This clonotype came up many times. V usage is TRBV11-3 and J usage is TRBJ2-1; TRBD2 matches at 8 bases. CDR3 length: 15 amino acids. Germline-derived CDR1 and CDR2 are SGHNT and YENEEA. J lost 2 bases, V lost 4 bases, and 4 bases had no gene match. The CDR3 DNA reads TGTGCCAGCAGCTCCCGGGGGGGCCCCTACAATGAGCAGTTCTTC. Translation gives CASSSRGGPYNEQFF.

The rearrangement joins TRBV9 to TRBJ2-1; D perhaps matches TRBD2 (5 bases). Germline V gene data show CDR1 as SGDLS and CDR2 as YYNGEE. With 0 bases removed from V and 6 bases from J, the gap between germline ends came to 10 bases. The length of the CDR3 is 14 residues. This chain's CDR3 is CASSVDVAGNEQFF. The CDR3 region has the DNA TGTGCCAGCAGCGTAGATGTCGCGGGCAATGAGCAGTTCTTC.

This clonotype was detected many times. V is TRBV5-6 and J is TRBJ1-4, with 8 bases fitting TRBD1. J lost 8 bases, V lost 7 bases, and 10 bases had no gene match. The germline gives CDR1 SGHDT, CDR2 YYEEEE. The CDR3 totals 14 residues. Here the CDR3 reads CASGSWDRKEKLFF. CDR3 nucleotide sequence: TGTGCCAGCGGCTCATGGGACAGGAAAGAAAAACTGTTTTTT.

The sample holds many counts of this clonotype. The chain carries TRBV6-2 or TRBV6-3 and TRBJ2-6; the D is unclear. This CDR3 is 14 amino acids long. Germline V gives CDR1 MNHEY, CDR2 SVGEGT. V lost 11 bases and J 5 bases, leaving 16 bases between the germline ends. CDR3 sequence reads: CASGTALRANVLTF. Here the CDR3 DNA reads TGTGCCTCCGGCACCGCCTTGAGGGCCAACGTCCTGACTTTC.

The genes are TRBV10-3 and TRBJ2-1; 9 bases fit TRBD1. V shed 6 bases and J 0 bases; nucleotides not matched to a gene: 6. The CDR3 sequence is 16 residues long. In germline, CDR1 is ENHRY, CDR2 SYGVKD. The CDR3 bases are TGTGCCATCAGGGGACAGGGCTTTAGCTCCTACAATGAGCAGTTCTTC. This codes for CAIRGQGFSSYNEQFF.

This chain joins TRBV2 and TRBJ1-5, with TRBD1 matching 7 bases. V trimming: 5 bases; J trimming: 0 bases; junction bases outside the gene matches: 7. Germline CDR1 reads SNHLY; CDR2 reads FYNNEI. The CDR3 loop spans 16 amino acids. The chain's CDR3 is CASSLDRAYSNQPQHF. CDR3 coding DNA: TGTGCCAGCAGTCTCGACAGGGCCTATAGCAATCAGCCCCAGCATTTT.